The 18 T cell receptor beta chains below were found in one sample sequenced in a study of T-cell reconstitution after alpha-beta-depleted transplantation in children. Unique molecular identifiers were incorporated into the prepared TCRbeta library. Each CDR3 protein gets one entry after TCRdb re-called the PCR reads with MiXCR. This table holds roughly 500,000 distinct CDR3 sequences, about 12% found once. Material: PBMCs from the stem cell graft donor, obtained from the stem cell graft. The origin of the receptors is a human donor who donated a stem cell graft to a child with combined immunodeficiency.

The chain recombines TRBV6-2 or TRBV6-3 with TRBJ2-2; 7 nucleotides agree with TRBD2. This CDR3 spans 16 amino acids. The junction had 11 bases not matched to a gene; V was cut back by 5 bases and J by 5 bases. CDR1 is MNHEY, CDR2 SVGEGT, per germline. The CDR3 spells CASSKVLAIVTGELFF. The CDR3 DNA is TGTGCCAGCAGTAAAGTACTAGCGATAGTTACCGGGGAGCTGTTTTTT.

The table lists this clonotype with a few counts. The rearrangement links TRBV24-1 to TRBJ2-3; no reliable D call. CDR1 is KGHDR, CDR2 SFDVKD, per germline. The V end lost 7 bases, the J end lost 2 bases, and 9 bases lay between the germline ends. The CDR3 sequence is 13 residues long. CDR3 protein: CATRTDPTDTQYF. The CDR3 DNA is TGTGCCACCAGGACCGATCCCACAGATACGCAGTATTTT.

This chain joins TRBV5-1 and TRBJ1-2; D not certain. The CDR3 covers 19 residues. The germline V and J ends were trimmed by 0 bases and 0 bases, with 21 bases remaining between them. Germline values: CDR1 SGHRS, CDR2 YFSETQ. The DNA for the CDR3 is TGCGCCAGCAGCTTGGGCCCTAAGCTCCTAGACTCAGCTAACTATGGCTACACCTTC. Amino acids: CASSLGPKLLDSANYGYTF.

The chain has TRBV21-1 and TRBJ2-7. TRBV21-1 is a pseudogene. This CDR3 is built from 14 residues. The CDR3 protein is CASSKYAATYEQYF. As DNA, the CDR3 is TGTGCCAGCAGCAAATATGCGGCGACCTACGAGCAGTACTTC.

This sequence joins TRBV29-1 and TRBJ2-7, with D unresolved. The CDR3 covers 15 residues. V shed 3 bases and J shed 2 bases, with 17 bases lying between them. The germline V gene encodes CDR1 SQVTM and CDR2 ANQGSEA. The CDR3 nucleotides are TGCAGCGTTGACCTGGGTCCGACAAAAGCCTACGAGCAGTACTTC. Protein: CSVDLGPTKAYEQYF.

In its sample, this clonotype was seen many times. CDR3 amino acids: CASSLEGRGSDTQYF. CDR3 sequence (DNA): TGCGCCAGCAGCTTGGAGGGACGGGGGTCAGATACGCAGTATTTT. The chain joins TRBV5-1 to TRBJ2-3; tentative D call: TRBD2 (6 bases). Germline V gene lookup returns CDR1 SGHRS and CDR2 YFSETQ. The V end lost 0 bases, the J end lost 4 bases, and 12 bases lay between the germline ends. This CDR3 comprises 15 residues.

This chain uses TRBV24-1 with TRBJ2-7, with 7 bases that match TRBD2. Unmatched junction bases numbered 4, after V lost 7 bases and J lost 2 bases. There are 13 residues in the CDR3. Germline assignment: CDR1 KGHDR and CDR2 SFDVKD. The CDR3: CATRASGAYEQYF. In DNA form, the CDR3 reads TGTGCCACCAGGGCTAGCGGAGCCTACGAGCAGTACTTC.

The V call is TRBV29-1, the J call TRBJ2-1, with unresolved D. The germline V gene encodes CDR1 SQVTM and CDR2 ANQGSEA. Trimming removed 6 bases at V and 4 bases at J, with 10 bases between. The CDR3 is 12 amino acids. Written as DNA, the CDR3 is TGCAGCGTCCATGGACGGTACAATGAGCAGTTCTTC. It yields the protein CSVHGRYNEQFF.

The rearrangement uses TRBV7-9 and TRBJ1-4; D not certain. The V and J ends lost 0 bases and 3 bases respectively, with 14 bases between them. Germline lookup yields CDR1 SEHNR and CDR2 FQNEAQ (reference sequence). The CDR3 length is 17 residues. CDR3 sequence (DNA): TGTGCCAGCAGCTTAGCGATAGACCGAGCAGCTAATGAAAAACTGTTTTTT. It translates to CASSLAIDRAANEKLFF.

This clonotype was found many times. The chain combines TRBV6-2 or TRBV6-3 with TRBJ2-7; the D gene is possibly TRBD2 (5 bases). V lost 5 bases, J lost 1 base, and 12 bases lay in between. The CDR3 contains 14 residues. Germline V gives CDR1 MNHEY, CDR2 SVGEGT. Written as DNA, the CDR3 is TGTGCCAGCAGTACCCCGGGAAATTCCTACGAGCAGTACTTC. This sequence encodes CASSTPGNSYEQYF.

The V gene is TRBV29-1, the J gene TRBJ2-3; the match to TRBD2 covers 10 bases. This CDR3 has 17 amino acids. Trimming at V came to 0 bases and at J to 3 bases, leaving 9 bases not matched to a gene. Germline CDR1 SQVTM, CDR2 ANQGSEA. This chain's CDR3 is CSVEDRGAGGPTDTQYF. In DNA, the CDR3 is TGCAGCGTTGAAGATCGGGGAGCGGGAGGGCCAACAGATACGCAGTATTTT.

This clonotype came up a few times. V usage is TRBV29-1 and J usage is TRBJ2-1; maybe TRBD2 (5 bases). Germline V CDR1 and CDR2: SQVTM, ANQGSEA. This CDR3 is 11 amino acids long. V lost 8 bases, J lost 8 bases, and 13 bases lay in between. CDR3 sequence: CSFLEAYEQFF. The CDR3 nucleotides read TGCAGCTTCCTGGAGGCCTATGAGCAGTTCTTC.

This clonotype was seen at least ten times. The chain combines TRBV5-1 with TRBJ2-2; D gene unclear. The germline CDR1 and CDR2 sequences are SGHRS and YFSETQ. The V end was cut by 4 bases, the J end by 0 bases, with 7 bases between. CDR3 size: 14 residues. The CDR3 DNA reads TGCGCCAGCAGCCCCGACGCGAACACCGGGGAGCTGTTTTTT. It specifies CASSPDANTGELFF.

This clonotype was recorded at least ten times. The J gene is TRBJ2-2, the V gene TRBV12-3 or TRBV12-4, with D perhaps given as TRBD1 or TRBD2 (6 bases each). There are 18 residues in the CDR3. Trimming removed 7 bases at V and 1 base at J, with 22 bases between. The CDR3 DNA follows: TGTGCCAGCACCGGGGGCTACTGGGGCAGAAGGAACACCGGGGAGCTGTTTTTT. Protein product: CASTGGYWGRRNTGELFF.

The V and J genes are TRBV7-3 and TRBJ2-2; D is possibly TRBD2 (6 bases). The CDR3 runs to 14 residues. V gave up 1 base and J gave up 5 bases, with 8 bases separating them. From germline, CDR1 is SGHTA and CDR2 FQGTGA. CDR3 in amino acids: CASSLKLATGELFF. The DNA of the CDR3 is TGTGCCAGCAGCTTAAAACTAGCAACCGGGGAGCTGTTTTTT.

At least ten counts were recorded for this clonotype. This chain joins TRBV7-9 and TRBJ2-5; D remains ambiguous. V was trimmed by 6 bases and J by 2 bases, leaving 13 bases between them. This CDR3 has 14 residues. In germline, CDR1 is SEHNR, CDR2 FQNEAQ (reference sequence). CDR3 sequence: CASSLLGGQETQYF. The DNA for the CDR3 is TGTGCCAGCAGTTTATTAGGTGGGCAAGAGACCCAGTACTTC.

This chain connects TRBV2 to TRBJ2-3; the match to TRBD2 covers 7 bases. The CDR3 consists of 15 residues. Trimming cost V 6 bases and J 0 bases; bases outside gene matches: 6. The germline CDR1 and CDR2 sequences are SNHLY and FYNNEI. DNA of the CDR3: TGTGCCAGCAGCGGGGGGTTCCTTAGCACAGATACGCAGTATTTT. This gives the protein CASSGGFLSTDTQYF.

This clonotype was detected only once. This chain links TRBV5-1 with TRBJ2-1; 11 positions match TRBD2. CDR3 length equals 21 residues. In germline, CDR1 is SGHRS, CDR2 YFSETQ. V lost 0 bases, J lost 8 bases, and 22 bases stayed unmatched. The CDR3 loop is CASSLAPLGLAGTAMFDEQFF. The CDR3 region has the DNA TGCGCCAGCAGCTTGGCCCCCCTTGGACTAGCGGGTACCGCTATGTTCGATGAGCAGTTCTTC.